These 17 T cell receptor beta chains share one sample of origin, sequenced in a study of molecular identifiers for immune sequencing clone quantification. Each CDR3 protein gets one entry after TCRdb re-called the PCR reads with MiXCR. The repertoire includes around 470,000 distinct CDR3 sequences, roughly a fifth of them detected once, and about 0.8% sits in the top ten. The sample taken for sequencing was naive CD8+ T cells from blood, with Jurkat cell RNA spiked in. The subset: FACS-sorted CD8+CD4-CCR7+CD45RA+ naive T cells. The receptors originated from a human donor in good health. Some libraries in this study had Jurkat cell RNA spiked in.

Ten or more counts support this clonotype. This chain links TRBV25-1 with TRBJ2-5; a weak D match, TRBD1 (5 bases). Trimming left V 9 bases short and J 2 bases short, with 10 bases between. This CDR3 contains 12 residues. In germline, CDR1 is MGHDK, CDR2 SYGVNS. The CDR3 reads CASQGLQETQYF. DNA of the CDR3: TGTGCCAGTCAGGGTTTACAAGAGACCCAGTACTTC.

This chain connects TRBV10-3 to TRBJ1-2, with D tentatively TRBD1 (5 bases). V was cut by 4 bases and J by 6 bases, with 18 bases left in between. The CDR3 covers 15 residues. Germline CDR1 is ENHRY and CDR2 is SYGVKD. CDR3 amino acids: CAISGSILQGDGYTF. In DNA, the CDR3 is TGTGCCATCAGTGGGTCCATTCTCCAAGGGGATGGCTACACCTTC.

This clonotype has more than one count but fewer than ten. This chain connects TRBV11-2 to TRBJ1-2, with unresolved D. Trimming cost V 1 base and J 0 bases, with 6 bases left between them. Germline CDR1 and CDR2: SGHAT and FQNNGV. The CDR3 is made up of 14 amino acids. The CDR3 DNA reads TGTGCCAGCAGCTTAGCCGGATCTAACTATGGCTACACCTTC. This sequence encodes CASSLAGSNYGYTF.

The sample holds many counts of this clonotype. The gene calls are TRBV6-2 or TRBV6-3 and TRBJ2-1, with D maybe TRBD2 (5 bases). Trimming cost V 6 bases and J 5 bases, with 11 bases left between them. CDR3 size: 13 residues. Germline V gene lookup returns CDR1 MNHEY and CDR2 SVGEGT. The CDR3 region has the DNA TGTGCCAGCAGCCGGGGTTTGGACAATGAGCAGTTCTTC. Translating it yields CASSRGLDNEQFF.

The chain links TRBV28 to TRBJ2-7; 10 bases are a match to TRBD2. The CDR3 covers 14 residues. Germline V CDR1 and CDR2: MDHEN, SYDVKM. The trim removed 8 bases at V and 0 bases at J, leaving 4 bases unmatched. CDR3 residues: CASAWTSGSYEQYF. The CDR3 DNA reads as TGTGCCAGCGCTTGGACTAGCGGCTCCTACGAGCAGTACTTC. Combining the CDR3 with reference TRBV28 and TRBJ2-7 gives the whole variable domain DVKVTQSSRYLVKRTGEKVFLECVQDMDHENMFWYRQDPGLGLRLIYFSYDVKMKEKGDIPEGYSVSREKKERFSLILESASTNQTSMYLCASAWTSGSYEQYFGPGTRLTVT.

The sample holds a few counts of this clonotype. The genes are TRBV27 and TRBJ1-5; no definite D call. The CDR3 is made up of 14 amino acids. Trimming removed 6 bases at V and 2 bases at J, with 11 bases between. Germline CDR1 reads MNHEY; CDR2 reads SMNVEV (reference sequence). CDR3: CASSPSQGNQPQHF. CDR3 nucleotides: TGTGCCAGCAGCCCCTCCCAGGGCAATCAGCCCCAGCATTTT.

This sequence joins TRBV10-3 and TRBJ2-7; D not resolved. This CDR3 contains 16 residues. Deletions cut 3 bases from V and 3 bases from J, with 18 bases between. Germline-derived CDR1 and CDR2 are ENHRY and SYGVKD. CDR3 sequence: CAISDPGGRIGYEQYF. The CDR3 bases are TGTGCCATCAGTGATCCGGGTGGGCGAATCGGCTACGAGCAGTACTTC.

The chain employs TRBV30 and TRBJ2-2; 9 bases agree with TRBD1. The CDR3 loop spans 13 amino acids. Germline V gene data show CDR1 as GTSNPN and CDR2 as SVGIG (reference sequence). J gave up 6 bases and V 7 bases, and 6 bases lay outside the gene matches. CDR3 bases: TGTGCCTCAAGACAGGGGGGGGCCGGGGAGCTGTTTTTT. It encodes CASRQGGAGELFF. The full variable domain, with the rest looked up from reference TRBV30 and TRBJ2-2, is SQTIHQWPATLVQPVGSPLSLECTVEGTSNPNLYWYRQAAGRGLQLLFYSVGIGQISSEVPQNLSASRPQDRQFILSSKKLLLSDSGFYLCASRQGGAGELFFGEGSRLTVL.

The V call is TRBV27, the J call TRBJ2-7; a weak D match, TRBD2 (6 bases). Germline V gene data show CDR1 as MNHEY and CDR2 as SMNVEV (reference sequence). This CDR3 has 13 residues. V dropped 9 bases and J dropped 1 base, with 13 bases sitting between them. As DNA, the CDR3 is TGTGCCAGTAGAGGACGGGAGTCCTACGAGCAGTACTTC. It encodes CASRGRESYEQYF.

This clonotype has a count of ten or more. The chain combines TRBV7-6 with TRBJ2-3; D gene uncertain. V was trimmed by 10 bases and J by 1 base, leaving 9 bases between them. Germline values: CDR1 SGHVS, CDR2 FNYEAQ. The CDR3 consists of 12 residues. This CDR3 is CATSLGTDTQYF. The CDR3 DNA reads as TGTGCCACCTCTTTGGGCACAGATACGCAGTATTTT.

This clonotype was detected only once. This sequence joins TRBV18 and TRBJ2-7; 9 bases agree with TRBD1. This CDR3 comprises 15 residues. The germline gives CDR1 KGHSH, CDR2 LQKENI. The V gene end was trimmed by 4 bases and the J gene end by 0 bases; junction bases not matched to a gene: 4. The DNA for the CDR3 is TGTGCCAGCTCACTGGACAGGGGTAACTCCTACGAGCAGTACTTC. It translates to CASSLDRGNSYEQYF. The full variable domain, completed using reference TRBV18 and TRBJ2-7, is NAGVMQNPRHLVRRRGQEARLRCSPMKGHSHVYWYRQLPEEGLKFMVYLQKENIIDESGMPKERFSAEFPKEGPSILRIQQVVRGDSAAYFCASSLDRGNSYEQYFGPGTRLTVT.

This clonotype was recorded only once. A much more abundant neighbour one base away suggests this may be a read error. The CDR3 loop is CASSTLGQGFDEQYF. CDR3 nucleotide sequence: TGTGCCAGCAGCACTCTGGGACAGGGGTTCGACGAGCAGTACTTC. The chain combines TRBV7-9 with TRBJ2-7, with 10 bases lining up with TRBD1. This CDR3 spans 15 amino acids. The V segment lost 5 bases and the J segment 5 bases; nucleotides outside the gene matches: 9. Looked up from germline, CDR1 is SEHNR and CDR2 is FQNEAQ (reference sequence).

This clonotype has a count of ten or more. The chain is built from TRBV9 and TRBJ1-2; D gene uncertain. Per the germline V gene, CDR1 is SGDLS and CDR2 is YYNGEE. The CDR3 consists of 15 residues. The V end was cut by 3 bases, the J end by 10 bases, with 22 bases between. The CDR3 DNA sequence: TGTGCCAGCAGCGGAGGCCAGGTGCCAGCTTTTGACTACACCTTC. Its protein product is CASSGGQVPAFDYTF.

This clonotype was seen at least ten times. V is TRBV9 and J is TRBJ2-2; D unresolved. V shed 0 bases and J shed 6 bases, with 18 bases lying between them. The CDR3 contains 17 residues. Looked up from germline, CDR1 is SGDLS and CDR2 is YYNGEE. The chain's CDR3 is CASSVDSAAVRAGELFF. CDR3 sequence (DNA): TGTGCCAGCAGCGTAGATTCGGCAGCCGTACGGGCCGGGGAGCTGTTTTTT.

The table lists this clonotype with a few counts. The chain links TRBV5-6 to TRBJ2-4; TRBD1 might be the D (6 bases). The V gene lost 4 bases and the J gene lost 9 bases, with 17 bases spanning the gap. This CDR3 contains 14 residues. Germline V CDR1 and CDR2: SGHDT, YYEEEE. DNA for the CDR3: TGTGCCAGCAGCACCGAGTTGACAGGTCGCATTCAGTACTTC. It encodes CASSTELTGRIQYF. Full variable domain (missing parts from reference TRBV5-6 and TRBJ2-4): DAGVTQSPTHLIKTRGQQVTLRCSPKSGHDTVSWYQQALGQGPQFIFQYYEEEERQRGNFPDRFSGHQFPNYSSELNVNALLLGDSALYLCASSTELTGRIQYFGAGTRLSVL.

This clonotype was counted between two and nine times. The CDR3 region is CASSLAGDTYEQYF. DNA for the CDR3: TGCGCCAGCAGCTTAGCCGGGGATACCTACGAGCAGTACTTC. The chain recombines TRBV5-1 with TRBJ2-7; tentatively, D is TRBD2 (5 bases). The CDR3 consists of 14 residues. Deletions cut 2 bases from V and 2 bases from J, with 11 bases between. Germline-derived CDR1 and CDR2 are SGHRS and YFSETQ. The complete variable domain, with remaining parts taken from reference TRBV5-1 and TRBJ2-7, reads KAGVTQTPRYLIKTRGQQVTLSCSPISGHRSVSWYQQTPGQGLQFLFEYFSETQRNKGNFPGRFSGRQFSNSRSEMNVSTLELGDSALYLCASSLAGDTYEQYFGPGTRLTVT.

With regard to this clonotype: A much larger clone differs from this one at a single base, so this may be a read error. The chain couples TRBV6-1 to TRBJ1-4, with a possible D match to TRBD1 (5 bases). The V end lost 2 bases, the J end lost 10 bases, and 17 bases lay between the germline ends. This CDR3 is built from 15 residues. Per the germline V gene, CDR1 is MNHNS and CDR2 is SASEGT. In DNA, the CDR3 is TGTGCCAGCAGTGAACAGGGCGGATTTCTTGGAAAACTGTTTTTT. Residues: CASSEQGGFLGKLFF.